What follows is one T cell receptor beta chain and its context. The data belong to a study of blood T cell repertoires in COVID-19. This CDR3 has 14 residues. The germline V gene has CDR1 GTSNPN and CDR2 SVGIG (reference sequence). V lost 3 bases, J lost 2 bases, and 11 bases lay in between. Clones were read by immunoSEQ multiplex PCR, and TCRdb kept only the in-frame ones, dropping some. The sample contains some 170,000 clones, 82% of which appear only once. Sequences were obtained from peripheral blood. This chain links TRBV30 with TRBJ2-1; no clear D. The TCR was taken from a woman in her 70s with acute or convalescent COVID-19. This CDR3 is CAWRAEPAYNEQFF. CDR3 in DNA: TGTGCCTGGAGGGCGGAACCCGCCTACAATGAGCAGTTCTTC.